This is a list of T cell receptor beta chains from one sample in a study of T cells after yellow fever vaccination. TCRdb redid the calling of the 5' RACE reads with MiXCR, one entry per CDR3 protein. Here the sample spans hundreds of thousands of distinct CDR3 sequences, just over 20% being singletons. Material: PBMCs, obtained roughly 23 days after the first yellow fever vaccination. The receptors originated from a man aged 18 to 35 who received the YFV17D yellow fever vaccine. Both conserved end residues are part of each CDR3. D genes are given only for firm matches. Clone size is shown for a subset of rows, as once, few, many or a class of expanded clone.

>.|.|TRBV4-3|TRBJ1-1
TGCGCCAGCAGCCAAGCAAGCTACATGAACACTGAAGCTTTCTTT
CASSQASYMNTEAFF
>.|.|TRBV20-1|TRBJ1-2
TGCAGTGCTAGAAGCCAGGAGACCTATGGCTACACCTTC
CSARSQETYGYTF
>.|many|TRBV5-1|TRBJ1-1
TGTGCCAGCAGCTTGCAGGCTAACACTGAAGCTTTCTTT
CASSLQANTEAFF
>.|.|TRBV6-5|TRBJ2-1
TGTGCCAGCAGTTCAGTGGGGGTCTACAATGAGCAGTTCTTC
CASSSVGVYNEQFF
>TRBD1|few|TRBV7-3|TRBJ2-1
TGTGCCAGCAGCCAGACAGGGGATGGGTACAATGAGCAGTTCTTC
CASSQTGDGYNEQFF
>.|.|TRBV9|TRBJ2-2
TGTGCCAGCAGCGTAGTGACAGGTTCCACCGGGGAGCTGTTTTTT
CASSVVTGSTGELFF
>.|few|TRBV2|TRBJ2-3
TGTGCCAGCAATAAATGGGGGCTTAGCACAGATACGCAGTATTTT
CASNKWGLSTDTQYF
>.|few|TRBV6-1|TRBJ1-5
TGTGCCAGCAGGGACCAGGGGACCAATCAGCCCCAGCATTTT
CASRDQGTNQPQHF
>.|few|TRBV4-3|TRBJ2-1
TGCGCCAGCAGCCAATTGTATAATCTGGGTGATGAGCAGTTCTTC
CASSQLYNLGDEQFF
>.|few|TRBV15|TRBJ1-5
TGTGCCACCAGCGGGGGGGCCGGCAATCAGCCCCAGCATTTT
CATSGGAGNQPQHF
>TRBD2|few|TRBV7-7|TRBJ2-5
TGTGCCAGCAGCTTGCAGCGGGGGTACCAAGAGACCCAGTACTTC
CASSLQRGYQETQYF
>TRBD1|few|TRBV3-1|TRBJ1-3
TGTGCCAGCAGCCAAGTGTTGGGAGGGGGCGCGAGTGGAAACACCATATATTTT
CASSQVLGGGASGNTIYF
>.|many|TRBV7-6|TRBJ2-1
TGTGCCAGCAGCCCAGACTCGAGCTCCTACAATGAGCAGTTCTTC
CASSPDSSSYNEQFF
>.|.|TRBV29-1|TRBJ2-7
TGCAGCGTTGAAAGAAGGGGTCAATCCTACGAGCAGTACTTC
CSVERRGQSYEQYF
>TRBD1|few|TRBV12-3/TRBV12-4|TRBJ2-1
TGTGCCAGCAGTTTGACAGGGGTGCGGTTCTTC
CASSLTGVRFF
>.|.|TRBV19|TRBJ1-1
TGTGCCAGTAGTGCCGCAGGCCTCGTGGGAGCTTTCTTT
CASSAAGLVGAFF
>.|.|TRBV12-3/TRBV12-4|TRBJ1-5
TGTGCCAGTAACGCGCCCGGCAATCAGCCCCAGCATTTT
CASNAPGNQPQHF